Listed below are T cell receptor beta chains from one sample, sequenced in a study of T cell repertoires in cytomegalovirus infection. A single record per CDR3 protein comes from TCRdb applying MiXCR to the reads. The profile shows some 350,000 distinct CDR3 sequences, about a sixth of them singletons. The specimen was PBMCs. These receptors all come from a human donor in good health (CMV status not recorded). Some clones in this sample may be carry-over from other donors' samples. CDR3s include the opening cysteine and the closing phenylalanine or tryptophan. D genes are given only for firm matches. A row's size may be missing; if present it is once, few, many or a size class.

j_call | clone_size | v_call | d_call | cdr3_nt | cdr3_aa
TRBJ2-7 | few | TRBV27 | NA | TGTGCCAGCAGTATCAAAGGGGGGGACGAGCAGTACTTC | CASSIKGGDEQYF
TRBJ1-2 | many | TRBV10-3 | NA | TGTGCCATCAATGAGCCTTCGAAAACGGATGGCTACACCTTC | CAINEPSKTDGYTF
TRBJ2-1 | NA | TRBV11-3 | NA | TGTGCCAGCAGCCGGGACCCGGGTGAGCAGTTCTTC | CASSRDPGEQFF
TRBJ2-7 | many | TRBV7-2 | NA | TGTGCCAGCAGCCCACGACCCGCCGGGGAGCAGTACTTC | CASSPRPAGEQYF
TRBJ2-7 | NA | TRBV18 | NA | TGTGCCAGCTCACCGGGGCTAGCGAACGCAGAGCAGTACTTC | CASSPGLANAEQYF
TRBJ2-3 | many | TRBV7-2 | TRBD2 | TGTGCCAGCACCCTCCTAGCGGGCGGGGGAGATACGCAGTATTTT | CASTLLAGGGDTQYF
TRBJ2-3 | NA | TRBV29-1 | NA | TGCAGCGTGACCGGGACTTCAAGGAATACGCAGTATTTT | CSVTGTSRNTQYF
TRBJ2-7 | many | TRBV7-2 | TRBD1 | TGTGCCAGCAGCCCTCGGACAGGGCTGGAGCAGTACTTC | CASSPRTGLEQYF
TRBJ1-5 | NA | TRBV7-8 | NA | TGTGCCAGCAGCTTCAGTCACATAAATCAGCCCCAGCATTTT | CASSFSHINQPQHF
TRBJ1-5 | few | TRBV6-6 | NA | TGTGCCAGCAGCGAGGGGGGCAATCAGCCCCAGCATTTT | CASSEGGNQPQHF
TRBJ2-5 | NA | TRBV29-1 | NA | TGCAGCGTTGTAGGATCCCAAGAGACCCAGTACTTC | CSVVGSQETQYF